The 28 T cell receptor beta chains listed next were all sequenced from one sample in a study of blood T cell repertoires in COVID-19. Method: immunoSEQ multiplex PCR; TCRdb's copy keeps in-frame clones and lacks some. The data hold under 300,000 clones, with approximately 89% observed a single time. The specimen was PBMCs or T cells enriched from blood (not recorded which). These receptors all stem from a woman aged 55-69 years who had recovered from COVID-19.

This clone was observed a few times. This sequence joins TRBV5-4 and TRBJ1-6; D not certain. Germline V lookup: CDR1 SGHNT, CDR2 YYREEE (reference sequence). V shed 4 bases and J shed 7 bases, with 15 bases lying between them. The CDR3 loop spans 15 amino acids. In DNA form, the CDR3 reads TGTGCCAGCAGCACAAGGCCGCAGGCCAATTCACCCCTCCACTTT. Translation: CASSTRPQANSPLHF.

This chain connects TRBV10-1 to TRBJ2-1; TRBD2 matches at 11 bases. Germline V lookup: CDR1 WNHNN, CDR2 SYGVQD (reference sequence). This CDR3 comprises 16 residues. The ends lost 3 bases at V and 9 bases at J; junction bases unmatched: 10. CDR3 residues: CASSEISGGDPSEQFF. DNA for the CDR3: TGCGCCAGCAGTGAAATTAGCGGGGGGGATCCCAGTGAGCAGTTCTTC.

The chain combines TRBV28 with TRBJ1-4; unclear D gene. The V and J ends lost 3 bases and 8 bases respectively, with 10 bases between them. Germline V gene sequence: CDR1 MDHEN, CDR2 SYDVKM. This CDR3 comprises 13 residues. The CDR3 sequence is CASSLPGGEKLFF. CDR3 nucleotide sequence: TGTGCCAGCAGTTTGCCCGGAGGAGAAAAACTGTTTTTT.

V and J are TRBV7-9 and TRBJ1-2; D is ambiguous. Trimming stripped 2 bases from V and 2 bases from J, with 9 bases between. Per the germline V gene, CDR1 is SEHNR and CDR2 is FQNEAQ (reference sequence). This CDR3 is 14 amino acids long. CDR3 in amino acids: CASSLILANYGYTF. CDR3 DNA sequence: TGTGCCAGCAGCTTAATATTGGCCAACTATGGCTACACCTTC.

For this clone: One end of the junction does not line up with germline, which may come from a read error. This chain uses TRBV28 with TRBJ2-1; 7 bases fit TRBD1. The CDR3 has 12 residues. Germline CDR1 reads MDHEN; CDR2 reads SYDVKM. Here the CDR3 reads CASSLIQGDSVF. CDR3 DNA sequence: TGTGCCAGCAGTTTAATCCAGGGGGATTCCGTCTTC.

This clone showed up just once. The chain links TRBV5-1 to TRBJ2-1; 8 nucleotides align to TRBD2. V lost 1 base and J lost 9; bases outside the gene matches: 9. The germline gives CDR1 SGHRS, CDR2 YFSETQ. The CDR3 is made up of 15 amino acids. CDR3 region: CASSLTSGPDGEQFF. The CDR3 DNA reads as TGCGCCAGCAGCTTGACTAGCGGTCCGGATGGTGAGCAGTTCTTC.

The chain recombines TRBV5-1 with TRBJ2-2; TRBD2 is a possible D gene (6 bases). Germline V lookup: CDR1 SGHRS, CDR2 YFSETQ. V dropped 5 bases and J dropped 4 bases, with 24 bases sitting between them. The CDR3 is 18 residues long. CDR3: CASRHGTSIGSGTGELFF. The CDR3 nucleotides are TGCGCCAGCAGGCATGGGACGTCGATCGGGAGTGGCACCGGGGAGCTGTTTTTT.

J is TRBJ2-1 and V is TRBV5-1, with 9 nucleotides matching TRBD2. In germline, CDR1 is SGHRS, CDR2 YFSETQ. The CDR3 spans 16 residues. V dropped 5 bases and J dropped 7; count of bases not matched to a gene: 13. For the CDR3, the DNA is TGCGCCAGCAGGAATTGGGGCGGGGGGGCCAGAAATGAGCAGTTCTTC. As protein: CASRNWGGGARNEQFF.

This clone was recorded a few times. This chain links TRBV28 with TRBJ1-3; D may be TRBD1 (5 bases). The V gene's germline CDR1 is MDHEN and CDR2 SYDVKM. This CDR3 spans 14 amino acids. The germline V and J ends were trimmed by 6 bases and 5 bases, with 14 bases remaining between them. The chain's CDR3 is CASRWGVSRNTIYF. CDR3 coding DNA: TGTGCCAGCAGATGGGGGGTATCGAGAAACACCATATATTTT. Variable domain in full (rest from reference TRBV28 and TRBJ1-3): DVKVTQSSRYLVKRTGEKVFLECVQDMDHENMFWYRQDPGLGLRLIYFSYDVKMKEKGDIPEGYSVSREKKERFSLILESASTNQTSMYLCASRWGVSRNTIYFGEGSWLTVV.

This sequence joins TRBV6-1 and TRBJ1-1; weak D call: TRBD1 (5 bases). Germline-derived CDR1 and CDR2 are MNHNS and SASEGT. The ends were cut back, 3 bases at V and 0 bases at J, with 8 bases in the middle. There are 14 residues in the CDR3. The CDR3 DNA reads TGTGCCAGCAGTGAGGTCAGGGTGAACACTGAAGCTTTCTTT. It translates to CASSEVRVNTEAFF.

The CDR3 sequence is CASSFLPFSGNTIYF. The CDR3 DNA reads as TGTGCCAGCAGTTTCCTACCTTTCTCTGGAAACACCATATATTTT. The chain couples TRBV28 to TRBJ1-3; unclear D gene. Germline CDR1 and CDR2: MDHEN and SYDVKM. The V end was cut by 3 bases, the J end by 0 bases, with 9 bases between. This CDR3 is 15 amino acids long.

This clone was picked up a small number of times. This chain uses TRBV3-1 (or the pseudogene TRBV3-2) with TRBJ2-1; a weak D match, TRBD1 (5 bases). The V end was cut by 3 bases, the J end by 7 bases, with 16 bases between. Germline CDR1 and CDR2: LGHDT and YNNKEL (reference sequence). The CDR3 is 15 residues long. The CDR3 DNA is TGTGCCAGCAGCCAGGGGCTAGTTCCGGGTAATGAGCAGTTCTTC. This translates into CASSQGLVPGNEQFF.

This chain joins TRBV14 and TRBJ2-1, with 15 bases matching TRBD2. The CDR3 covers 19 residues. Germline CDR1 is SGHDN and CDR2 is FVKESK. V lost 1 base, J lost 5 bases, and 9 bases stayed unmatched. CDR3 DNA sequence: TGTGCCAGCAGCCAAGGACCCTGGACTAGCGGGAGGGTGGACAATGAGCAGTTCTTC. Its translation: CASSQGPWTSGRVDNEQFF. The full variable domain, in which reference TRBV14 and TRBJ2-1 provide the parts outside the CDR3, is EAGVTQFPSHSVIEKGQTVTLRCDPISGHDNLYWYRRVMGKEIKFLLHFVKESKQDESGMPNNRFLAERTGGTYSTLKVQPAELEDSGVYFCASSQGPWTSGRVDNEQFFGPGTRLTVL.

V usage is TRBV28 and J usage is TRBJ2-2, with D possibly matching TRBD1 (6 bases). This CDR3 has 14 amino acids. Germline assignment: CDR1 MDHEN and CDR2 SYDVKM. V was trimmed by 7 bases and J by 2 bases, leaving 11 bases between them. Written as DNA, the CDR3 is TGTGCCAGCATACCGGGACAAAACACCGGGGAGCTGTTTTTT. It translates to CASIPGQNTGELFF.

This chain connects TRBV19 to TRBJ2-2; 9 nucleotides line up with TRBD2. The CDR3 consists of 16 residues. From germline, CDR1 is LNHDA and CDR2 SQIVND (reference sequence). Unmatched junction bases numbered 2, after V lost 2 bases and J lost 1 base. The CDR3 sequence is CASSIQTSGNTGELFF. CDR3 coding DNA: TGTGCCAGTAGTATACAGACTAGCGGGAACACCGGGGAGCTGTTTTTT.

This chain links TRBV2 with TRBJ1-2, with D uncertain. This CDR3 has 11 amino acids. Trimming shortened V by 4 bases and J by 6 bases, and 6 bases separated the two germline ends. Germline V lookup: CDR1 SNHLY, CDR2 FYNNEI. CDR3 in DNA: TGTGCCAGCAGTGTTTCTCATGGCTACACCTTC. Amino acids: CASSVSHGYTF.

This clone showed up just once. This rearrangement joins TRBV6-5 to TRBJ2-7; D may be TRBD1 (5 bases). From germline, CDR1 is MNHEY and CDR2 SVGAGI. The CDR3 spans 13 residues. The ends were cut back, 6 bases at V and 2 bases at J, with 11 bases in the middle. The CDR3 loop reads CASSETEAYEQYF. The CDR3 nucleotides are TGTGCCAGCAGCGAGACAGAGGCCTACGAGCAGTACTTC.

V gene TRBV28 combines with J gene TRBJ2-4; D perhaps matches TRBD2 (6 bases). This CDR3 spans 17 amino acids. In germline, CDR1 is MDHEN, CDR2 SYDVKM. The germline V and J ends were trimmed by 5 bases and 3 bases, with 20 bases remaining between them. The CDR3 sequence is CASSPEGTSRNKNIQYF. CDR3 nucleotide sequence: TGTGCCAGCAGTCCTGAGGGGACTTCCCGAAACAAAAACATTCAGTACTTC.

This chain links TRBV2 with TRBJ2-7; 7 nucleotides line up with TRBD2. This CDR3 spans 14 amino acids. With 8 bases clipped from V and 5 bases from J, the junction kept 12 bases outside the gene matches. Per germline, CDR1 SNHLY and CDR2 FYNNEI. The CDR3 region is CASARGGSSHEQYF. The CDR3 DNA reads as TGTGCCAGCGCTCGGGGCGGGAGCAGCCACGAGCAGTACTTC.

The V and J genes are TRBV12-3 or TRBV12-4 and TRBJ1-1, with D perhaps matching TRBD1 (5 bases). The CDR3 has 13 amino acids. The V gene lost 8 bases and the J gene lost 2 bases, with 12 bases spanning the gap. Here the CDR3 DNA reads TGTGCCAGCGGATCGGGGGTTAACACTGAAGCTTTCTTT. It is translated as CASGSGVNTEAFF.

V is TRBV5-7 and J is TRBJ2-1, with D unclear. Being an ORF, TRBV5-7 has a function that is uncertain. The ends were cut back, 10 bases at V and 12 bases at J, with 17 bases in the middle. The CDR3 totals 11 residues. For the CDR3, the DNA is TGTGCCCCGCCTTGTGCCCAGTCGCAGTTCTTC. Amino acids: CAPPCAQSQFF.

The rearrangement links TRBV7-9 to TRBJ2-1; D gene uncertain. V dropped 7 bases and J dropped 6 bases, with 13 bases sitting between them. Germline CDR1 and CDR2: SEHNR and FQNEAQ (reference sequence). CDR3 length equals 13 residues. The CDR3 coding sequence is TGTGCCAGCACCCCGGTTAGTTCCAATGAGCAGTTCTTC. The encoded protein is CASTPVSSNEQFF.

V is TRBV29-1 and J is TRBJ2-7, with D unresolved. Trimming took 6 bases from V and 0 from J, leaving 12 bases between them. The CDR3 loop spans 13 amino acids. CDR1 and CDR2 (germline): SQVTM, ANQGSEA. The CDR3 nucleotides read TGCAGCGTAAAGCAGTGGAGCTCCTACGAGCAGTACTTC. Encoded protein: CSVKQWSSYEQYF.

A single count supports this clone. The chain couples TRBV5-6 to TRBJ1-2; 9 bases are shared with TRBD1. This CDR3 is built from 15 residues. CDR1 SGHDT and CDR2 YYEEEE come from the germline V gene. The trim removed 3 bases at V and 8 bases at J, leaving 11 bases unmatched. The CDR3 coding sequence is TGTGCCAGCAGCTCCCGGACAGGGGCCGGTCGGGGCTACACCTTC. This translates into CASSSRTGAGRGYTF. The full variable domain, its missing parts supplied by reference TRBV5-6 and TRBJ1-2, is DAGVTQSPTHLIKTRGQQVTLRCSPKSGHDTVSWYQQALGQGPQFIFQYYEEEERQRGNFPDRFSGHQFPNYSSELNVNALLLGDSALYLCASSSRTGAGRGYTFGSGTRLTVV.

V is TRBV11-3 and J is TRBJ2-1, with D tentatively TRBD2 (5 bases). The CDR3 is made up of 14 amino acids. Trimming took off 2 bases at V and 6 bases at J, with 11 bases between the two ends. CDR1 is SGHNT, CDR2 YENEEA, per germline. The CDR3 sequence is CASSLSYEGNEQFF. The CDR3 nucleotides read TGTGCCAGCAGCTTATCTTACGAGGGCAATGAGCAGTTCTTC.

The chain couples TRBV5-1 to TRBJ2-1; 11 bases map to TRBD1. The V gene's germline CDR1 is SGHRS and CDR2 YFSETQ. The CDR3 consists of 17 residues. The ends lost 0 bases at V and 2 bases at J; junction bases unmatched: 4. The CDR3 sequence: CASSLAPGQGAYNEQFF. For the CDR3, the DNA is TGCGCCAGCAGCTTGGCCCCGGGACAGGGGGCCTACAATGAGCAGTTCTTC.

V is TRBV28 and J is TRBJ1-1; weak D call: TRBD1 (5 bases). The CDR3 extends over 16 amino acids. Germline CDR1 MDHEN, CDR2 SYDVKM. With 2 bases removed from V and 1 base from J, the gap between germline ends came to 14 bases. CDR3 sequence reads: CASSLTGLRGNTEAFF. CDR3 sequence (DNA): TGTGCCAGCAGTTTAACAGGCCTTAGGGGGAACACTGAAGCTTTCTTT.

The chain has TRBV6-1 and TRBJ2-5, with D possibly being TRBD1 (6 bases). The CDR3 extends over 16 amino acids. Trimming took off 2 bases at V and 4 bases at J, with 17 bases between the two ends. Germline V gene sequence: CDR1 MNHNS, CDR2 SASEGT. In nucleotides, the CDR3 is TGTGCCAGCAGTGAAATCACAGGGACATTAGGAGAGACCCAGTACTTC. It encodes CASSEITGTLGETQYF.